Below are 22 T cell receptor beta chains sequenced from a single sample in a study of T cell responses to AZD1222 COVID-19 vaccine. Measured with immunoSEQ multiplex PCR; TCRdb has only the in-frame clones, and not every one. This sample carries 150,000 to 200,000 clones, about 89% of them seen once, and the ten largest clones take about 1.7%. The sample was peripheral blood, taken 28 days after the second AZD1222 dose. The receptors derive from an adult who received the AZD1222 COVID-19 vaccine.

This clone was seen just once. The V gene is TRBV4-3, the J gene TRBJ1-2; tentative D call: TRBD1 (5 bases). This CDR3 has 18 amino acids. CDR1 is LGHNA and CDR2 is YSLEER in the germline V gene. Trimming stripped 0 bases from V and 3 bases from J, with 20 bases between. The CDR3 sequence: CASSQDWAGSNVDYGYTF. CDR3 coding DNA: TGCGCCAGCAGCCAAGATTGGGCAGGGTCTAATGTGGACTATGGCTACACCTTC.

V and J are TRBV6-5 and TRBJ1-1; no clear D gene. V lost 2 bases, J lost 4 bases, and 14 bases lay in between. In germline, CDR1 is MNHEY, CDR2 SVGAGI. The CDR3 totals 15 residues. In nucleotides, the CDR3 is TGTGCCAGCAGTTACCACCGCCCCCTCGGCACTGAAGCTTTCTTT. Translated, it gives CASSYHRPLGTEAFF.

The chain combines TRBV7-8 with TRBJ2-2, with D perhaps assigned TRBD1 or TRBD2 (5 bases each). V was trimmed by 5 bases and J by 7 bases, leaving 17 bases between them. The CDR3 extends over 15 amino acids. Germline V lookup: CDR1 SGHVS, CDR2 FQNEAQ. The CDR3 nucleotides are TGTGCCAGCAGCGCATGGGTCCGAGGGGACGGGGAGCTGTTTTTT. Amino acids: CASSAWVRGDGELFF.

This chain connects TRBV6-2 or TRBV6-3 to TRBJ1-5, with D maybe TRBD1 (6 bases). The length of the CDR3 is 17 residues. V was cut by 0 bases and J by 0 bases, with 12 bases left in between. CDR1 MNHEY and CDR2 SVGEGT come from the germline V gene. The CDR3: CASSYSMGHNSNQPQHF. CDR3 sequence (DNA): TGTGCCAGCAGTTACTCGATGGGACATAATAGCAATCAGCCCCAGCATTTT.

The chain employs TRBV6-1 and TRBJ1-4; the D gene is possibly TRBD1 (5 bases). This CDR3 has 17 amino acids. Germline V gene data show CDR1 as MNHNS and CDR2 as SASEGT. Trimming stripped 0 bases from V and 8 bases from J, with 19 bases between. Here the CDR3 reads CASSEAPFSFAGEKLFF. The CDR3 coding sequence is TGTGCCAGCAGTGAAGCTCCCTTCTCCTTCGCAGGGGAAAAACTGTTTTTT.

V usage is TRBV2 and J usage is TRBJ2-3; no reliable D call. Germline V gene sequence: CDR1 SNHLY, CDR2 FYNNEI. This CDR3 has 10 amino acids. Trimming took off 7 bases at V and 5 bases at J, with 4 bases between the two ends. The CDR3 here is CASNRDTQYF. In DNA form, the CDR3 reads TGTGCCAGCAACCGAGATACGCAGTATTTT. Using reference TRBV2 and TRBJ2-3 for the parts outside the CDR3, the full variable domain is EPEVTQTPSHQVTQMGQEVILRCVPISNHLYFYWYRQILGQKVEFLVSFYNNEISEKSEIFDDQFSVERPDGSNFTLKIRSTKLEDSAMYFCASNRDTQYFGPGTRLTVL.

The chain couples TRBV5-6 to TRBJ2-6, with TRBD1 matching over 12 bases. The CDR3 sequence is 19 residues long. CDR1 and CDR2 (germline): SGHDT, YYEEEE. The V gene end was trimmed by 3 bases and the J gene end by 2 bases; junction bases not matched to a gene: 9. CDR3 loop: CASSSPPGQGAPGANVLTF. CDR3 DNA: TGTGCCAGCAGCTCCCCCCCGGGACAGGGGGCTCCTGGGGCCAACGTCCTGACTTTC.

This clone was seen only once. The chain joins TRBV19 to TRBJ2-2; the match to TRBD2 covers 9 bases. With 5 bases clipped from V and 4 bases from J, the junction kept 11 bases outside the gene matches. Germline-derived CDR1 and CDR2 are LNHDA and SQIVND (reference sequence). The CDR3 runs to 17 residues. CDR3 sequence reads: CASSLIAGAPSTGELFF. CDR3 coding DNA: TGTGCCAGTAGTCTCATAGCGGGAGCCCCGAGCACCGGGGAGCTGTTTTTT.

The rearrangement joins TRBV2 to TRBJ2-3; D ambiguous. With 8 bases removed from V and 8 bases from J, the gap between germline ends came to 20 bases. CDR1 is SNHLY and CDR2 is FYNNEI in the germline V gene. This CDR3 is built from 14 residues. CDR3 sequence: CASQRTASVGTQYF. CDR3 in DNA: TGTGCCAGCCAGAGGACCGCGTCAGTCGGTACGCAGTATTTT.

This clone appeared a few times. The chain is built from TRBV7-9 and TRBJ2-2; the D is unclear. The germline V gene has CDR1 SEHNR and CDR2 FQNEAQ (reference sequence). V lost 3 bases, J lost 5 bases, and 7 bases lay in between. The CDR3 length is 13 residues. CDR3 DNA sequence: TGTGCCAGCAGCTTTGTCGTGACCGGGGAGCTGTTTTTT. Its protein product is CASSFVVTGELFF. Looking up the rest from reference TRBV7-9 and TRBJ2-2 gives the full variable domain: DTGVSQNPRHKITKRGQNVTFRCDPISEHNRLYWYRQTLGQGPEFLTYFQNEAQLEKSRLLSDRFSAERPKGSFSTLEIQRTEQGDSAMYLCASSFVVTGELFFGEGSRLTVL.

On this clone itself: Other DNA sequences of this sample code for an identical CDR3. The rearrangement links TRBV12-3 or TRBV12-4 to TRBJ2-7, with D hard to call. Trimming left V 6 bases short and J 3 bases short, with 9 bases between. There are 12 residues in the CDR3. Here the CDR3 reads CASSPGRYEQYF. The CDR3 coding sequence is TGTGCCAGCAGCCCCGGGCGCTACGAGCAGTACTTC.

CDR3: CASSERGRLAGPDTQYF. The CDR3 DNA is TGTGCCAGCAGTGAAAGGGGGCGACTAGCGGGGCCAGATACGCAGTATTTT. The chain links TRBV2 to TRBJ2-3; 11 nucleotides line up with TRBD2. The V gene end was trimmed by 2 bases and the J gene end by 4 bases; junction bases not matched to a gene: 8. This CDR3 has 17 amino acids. Germline CDR1 SNHLY, CDR2 FYNNEI. Full variable domain (missing parts from reference TRBV2 and TRBJ2-3): EPEVTQTPSHQVTQMGQEVILRCVPISNHLYFYWYRQILGQKVEFLVSFYNNEISEKSEIFDDQFSVERPDGSNFTLKIRSTKLEDSAMYFCASSERGRLAGPDTQYFGPGTRLTVL.

V usage is TRBV3-1 (or the pseudogene TRBV3-2) and J usage is TRBJ1-6; D uncertain. Trimming cost V 1 base and J 6 bases, with 10 bases left between them. Germline loops: CDR1 LGHDT, CDR2 YNNKEL (reference sequence). CDR3 size: 15 residues. The CDR3 sequence: CASSQGLRGNSPLHF. The CDR3 DNA sequence: TGTGCCAGCAGCCAAGGATTGCGGGGTAATTCACCCCTCCACTTT.

The J gene is TRBJ1-2, the V gene TRBV19; D is uncertain. In germline, CDR1 is LNHDA, CDR2 SQIVND (reference sequence). V lost 5 bases and J 3 bases, leaving 22 bases between the germline ends. The CDR3 loop spans 17 amino acids. The CDR3 nucleotides read TGTGCCAGTAGTTCCGGAGCTGTAACCCAATCTCACTATGGCTACACCTTC. This codes for CASSSGAVTQSHYGYTF.

The chain uses TRBV11-3 and TRBJ2-7, with 8 bases lining up with TRBD1. The CDR3 is 15 residues long. Looked up from germline, CDR1 is SGHNT and CDR2 is YENEEA. The ends lost 5 bases at V and 1 base at J; junction bases unmatched: 7. CDR3 sequence (DNA): TGTGCCAGCAGCAGAGGACAGGGACGGTCCTACGAGCAGTACTTC. Translation: CASSRGQGRSYEQYF.

The genes are TRBV7-9 and TRBJ1-5, with D hard to call. Germline lookup yields CDR1 SEHNR and CDR2 FQNEAQ (reference sequence). The CDR3 sequence is 13 residues long. Deletions cut 3 bases from V and 3 bases from J, with 6 bases between. The CDR3, as DNA: TGTGCCAGCAGCTTTGGCCACAATCAGCCCCAGCATTTT. As protein: CASSFGHNQPQHF. Full variable domain (missing parts from reference TRBV7-9 and TRBJ1-5): DTGVSQNPRHKITKRGQNVTFRCDPISEHNRLYWYRQTLGQGPEFLTYFQNEAQLEKSRLLSDRFSAERPKGSFSTLEIQRTEQGDSAMYLCASSFGHNQPQHFGDGTRLSIL.

The sample holds one count of this clone. The rearrangement links TRBV7-8 to TRBJ2-1; 11 bases match TRBD2. The germline V gene encodes CDR1 SGHVS and CDR2 FQNEAQ. The V segment lost 3 bases and the J segment 2 bases; nucleotides outside the gene matches: 12. The CDR3 length is 19 residues. The CDR3 region is CASSFWGSGRAFPYNEQFF. CDR3 DNA: TGTGCCAGCAGCTTCTGGGGTAGCGGGAGGGCCTTTCCCTACAATGAGCAGTTCTTC.

This clone showed up just once. The identical CDR3 is also encoded by other nucleotide sequences in the sample. The rearrangement links TRBV6-2 or TRBV6-3 to TRBJ1-5; 8 nucleotides match TRBD1. V shed 5 bases and J 2 bases; nucleotides not matched to a gene: 2. CDR1 and CDR2 from the germline V gene are MNHEY and SVGEGT. The length of the CDR3 is 14 residues. This chain's CDR3 is CASSTGQGNQPQHF. The CDR3 nucleotides read TGTGCCAGCAGTACGGGACAGGGCAATCAGCCCCAGCATTTT.

V usage is TRBV18 and J usage is TRBJ1-2, with TRBD1 identical over 7 bases. Looked up from germline, CDR1 is KGHSH and CDR2 is LQKENI. The trim removed 1 base at V and 8 bases at J, leaving 4 bases unmatched. The CDR3 is 13 amino acids. CDR3 amino acids: CASSPQGAGGYTF. The DNA for the CDR3 is TGTGCCAGCTCACCACAGGGGGCTGGGGGCTACACCTTC.

Details on this clone: Other DNA sequences in the sample encode the same CDR3. The chain uses TRBV18 and TRBJ1-2; 7 bases line up with TRBD1. CDR3 length: 15 amino acids. CDR1 is KGHSH and CDR2 is LQKENI in the germline V gene. V shed 2 bases and J 4 bases; nucleotides not matched to a gene: 7. CDR3 in amino acids: CASSPSRQGGYGYTF. CDR3 nucleotides: TGTGCCAGCTCACCATCGAGACAGGGAGGCTATGGCTACACCTTC.

CDR3 amino acids: CASRRAGSSYNEQFF. The CDR3 region has the DNA TGTGCCAGCAGGAGGGCGGGCAGCTCCTACAATGAGCAGTTCTTC. The V gene is TRBV6-4, the J gene TRBJ2-1; weak D call: TRBD2 (5 bases). CDR3 length: 15 amino acids. CDR1 MRHNA and CDR2 SNTAGT come from the germline V gene. Trimming took off 6 bases at V and 0 bases at J, with 12 bases between the two ends.

This clone was observed a handful of times. The genes are TRBV2 and TRBJ2-7; D is possibly TRBD2 (6 bases). V was clipped by 7 bases and J by 0 bases, with 10 bases between them. The length of the CDR3 is 13 residues. CDR1 is SNHLY, CDR2 FYNNEI, per germline. CDR3 amino acids: CASTDSGSYEQYF. The CDR3 nucleotides are TGTGCCAGCACGGATAGCGGCTCCTACGAGCAGTACTTC.